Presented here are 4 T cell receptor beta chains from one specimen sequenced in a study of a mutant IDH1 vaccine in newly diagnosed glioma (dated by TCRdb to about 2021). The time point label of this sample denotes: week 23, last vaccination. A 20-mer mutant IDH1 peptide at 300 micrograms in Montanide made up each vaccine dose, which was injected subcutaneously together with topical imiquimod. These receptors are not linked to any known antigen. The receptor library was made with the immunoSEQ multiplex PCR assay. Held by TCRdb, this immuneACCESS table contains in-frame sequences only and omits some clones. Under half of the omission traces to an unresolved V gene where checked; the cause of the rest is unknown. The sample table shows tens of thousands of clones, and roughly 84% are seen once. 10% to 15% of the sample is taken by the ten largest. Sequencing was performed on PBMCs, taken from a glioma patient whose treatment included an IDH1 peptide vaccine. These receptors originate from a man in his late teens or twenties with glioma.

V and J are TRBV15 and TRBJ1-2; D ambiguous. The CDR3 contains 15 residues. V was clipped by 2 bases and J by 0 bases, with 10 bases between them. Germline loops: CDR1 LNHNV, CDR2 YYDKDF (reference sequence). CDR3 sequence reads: CATSRSGKANYGYTF. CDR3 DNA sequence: TGTGCCACCAGCAGATCCGGGAAGGCTAACTATGGCTACACCTTC.

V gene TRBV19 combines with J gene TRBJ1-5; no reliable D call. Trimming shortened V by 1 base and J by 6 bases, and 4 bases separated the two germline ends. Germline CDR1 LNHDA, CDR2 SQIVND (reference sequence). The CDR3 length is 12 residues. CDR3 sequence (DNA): TGTGCCAGTAGTATAGGGGTTCAGCCCCAGCATTTT. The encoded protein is CASSIGVQPQHF.

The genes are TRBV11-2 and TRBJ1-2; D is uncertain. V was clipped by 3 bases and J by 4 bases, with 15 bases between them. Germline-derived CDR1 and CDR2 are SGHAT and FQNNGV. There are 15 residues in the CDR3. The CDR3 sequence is CASSFTTDRVYGYTF. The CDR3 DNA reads TGTGCCAGCAGCTTTACTACAGATCGAGTCTATGGCTACACCTTC. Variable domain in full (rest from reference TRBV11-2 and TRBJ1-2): EAGVAQSPRYKIIEKRQSVAFWCNPISGHATLYWYQQILGQGPKLLIQFQNNGVVDDSQLPKDRFSAERLKGVDSTLKIQPAKLEDSAVYLCASSFTTDRVYGYTFGSGTRLTVV.

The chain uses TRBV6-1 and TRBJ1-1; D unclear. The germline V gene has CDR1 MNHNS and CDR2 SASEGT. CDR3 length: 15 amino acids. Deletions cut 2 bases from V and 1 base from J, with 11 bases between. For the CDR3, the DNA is TGTGCCAGCAGTGAACCCTCCGGGTGGAACACTGAAGCTTTCTTT. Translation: CASSEPSGWNTEAFF.